Shown below are 8 T cell receptor beta chains from a single sample sequenced in a study of STAT3 mutations in large granular lymphocyte leukemia. Antigens of these TCRs are unknown. Here immunoSEQ multiplex PCR was the method, and the copy in TCRdb shows in-frame clones only, minus some. The sample comprises under 10,000 clones, roughly 90% of which are singletons, and 84% rests with the top ten. Study-wide points: Every T-cell large granular lymphocyte leukemia patient had at least one immunodominant TCR beta clonotype.

Sequencing input: peripheral blood mononuclear cells. The receptors were sampled from an elderly man with T-cell large granular lymphocyte leukemia. Some clones in this sample may be carry-over from other donors' samples.

This chain joins TRBV18 and TRBJ1-6, with 8 bases matching TRBD1. The germline V gene encodes CDR1 KGHSH and CDR2 LQKENI. CDR3 length: 14 residues. J was trimmed by 5 bases and V by 5 bases; bases with no gene match: 2. The CDR3 sequence: CASSAGQDNSPLHF. The CDR3 DNA reads as TGTGCCAGCTCAGCGGGACAGGATAATTCACCCCTCCACTTT.

The chain is built from TRBV21-1 and TRBJ1-5. TRBV21-1 is a recognized pseudogene. The CDR3 runs 15 residues. The CDR3: CASSTRDFSNQPQHF. CDR3 DNA: TGTGCCAGCAGCACCCGGGACTTTAGCAATCAGCCCCAGCATTTT.

The chain has TRBV4-3 and TRBJ2-7; a weak D match, TRBD1 (5 bases). This CDR3 contains 15 residues. The ends were cut back, 0 bases at V and 3 bases at J, with 12 bases in the middle. Germline V CDR1 and CDR2: LGHNA, YSLEER. CDR3 DNA sequence: TGCGCCAGCAGCCAAGATCCAGGGTCCAACTACGAGCAGTACTTC. This encodes CASSQDPGSNYEQYF.

The chain uses TRBV7-9 and TRBJ2-5; TRBD2 aligns across 8 bases. In germline, CDR1 is SEHNR, CDR2 FQNEAQ (reference sequence). This CDR3 comprises 14 residues. V was pared by 6 bases and J by 1 base, with 4 bases of the junction left unmatched. The CDR3: CASRAGGLQETQYF. The CDR3 bases are TGTGCCAGCAGGGCGGGGGGTCTCCAAGAGACCCAGTACTTC.

The chain links TRBV4-3 to TRBJ1-2; 7 nucleotides align to TRBD1. The V gene's germline CDR1 is LGHNA and CDR2 YSLEER. With 3 bases clipped from V and 0 bases from J, the junction kept 1 base outside the gene matches. The CDR3 has 14 residues. The CDR3 sequence is CASSQGTANYGYTF. The CDR3, as DNA: TGCGCCAGCAGCCAGGGGACAGCTAACTATGGCTACACCTTC.

V and J are TRBV28 and TRBJ2-7, with D perhaps TRBD2 (7 bases). The germline gives CDR1 MDHEN, CDR2 SYDVKM. With 6 bases removed from V and 1 base from J, the gap between germline ends came to 19 bases. CDR3 length: 16 residues. Written as DNA, the CDR3 is TGTGCCAGCAGACCCTATCCAAGGGGGGGATCCTACGAGCAGTACTTC. Translation: CASRPYPRGGSYEQYF.

V usage is TRBV7-3 and J usage is TRBJ2-2; no clear D gene. V was cut by 0 bases and J by 3 bases, with 11 bases left in between. Germline V gene data show CDR1 as SGHTA and CDR2 as FQGTGA. There are 16 residues in the CDR3. The CDR3 loop reads CASSLTPIGYTGELFF. The CDR3 coding sequence is TGTGCCAGCAGCTTAACTCCTATAGGGTACACCGGGGAGCTGTTTTTT.

The rearrangement uses TRBV6-4 and TRBJ1-4; a possible D gene is TRBD1 (6 bases). CDR1 is MRHNA, CDR2 SNTAGT, per germline. V lost 0 bases, J lost 14 bases, and 13 bases lay in between. The CDR3 contains 13 residues. CDR3 protein: CASSDSLGGRLFF. CDR3 bases: TGTGCCAGCAGTGACTCGTTGGGGGGCCGGCTGTTTTTT.